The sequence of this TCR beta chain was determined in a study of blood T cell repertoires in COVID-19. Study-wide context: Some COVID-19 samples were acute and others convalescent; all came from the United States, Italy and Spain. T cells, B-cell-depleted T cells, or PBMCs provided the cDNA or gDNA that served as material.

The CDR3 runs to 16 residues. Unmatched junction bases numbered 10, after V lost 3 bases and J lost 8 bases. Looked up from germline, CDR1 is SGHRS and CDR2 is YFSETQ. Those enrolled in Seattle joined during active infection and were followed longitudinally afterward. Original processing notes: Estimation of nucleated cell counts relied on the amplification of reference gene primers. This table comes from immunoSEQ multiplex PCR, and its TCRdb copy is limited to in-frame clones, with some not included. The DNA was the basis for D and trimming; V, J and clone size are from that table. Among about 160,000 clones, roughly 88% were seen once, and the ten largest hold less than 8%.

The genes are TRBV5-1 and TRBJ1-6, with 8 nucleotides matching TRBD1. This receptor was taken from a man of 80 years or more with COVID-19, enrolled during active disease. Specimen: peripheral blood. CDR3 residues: CASSYGEGQADSPLHF. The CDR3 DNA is TGCGCCAGCAGCTATGGAGAGGGACAGGCGGATTCACCCCTCCACTTT.